This entry concerns a single T cell receptor beta chain. Its antigen specificity is not known. These data come from a study of cytomegalovirus exposure and HLA in healthy donors (dated by TCRdb to 2016 to 2017). For the wider study: In an earlier analysis of about 560 of the donors, 276 Gb of sequence data and approximately 100 million unique TCR beta sequences from 150 million to 200 million T cells were reported. About 280 gigabases of sequencing data and roughly 80 million unique TCR sequences made up an early release that covered around 640 HLA-typed donors. Of the 300 to 450 genotyped donors, 65% to 90% fell in the genetic ancestry cluster associated with self-reported Caucasian donors. The study aimed to test whether cataloging public T cell receptors could reveal signatures of past pathogen exposure. The study used immunosequencing to profile the T cell repertoires of several hundred subjects and linked those repertoires to cytomegalovirus serostatus. Along with the roughly 670-subject first cohort, a separate validation cohort of 120 different subjects was used. To predict cytomegalovirus infection status, the study brought together high-throughput TCR immunosequencing, statistical association of individual TCRs with disease status, and machine learning. To study patterns of TCR occurrence, a later analysis re-analyzed previously published TCR beta repertoires from several hundred donors and added high-resolution HLA genotyping. Rather than drawing on any new phenotypic data, the later analysis identified candidate immune exposures from TCR beta sequences and the way those sequences occurred across donors. In an earlier analysis of several hundred of the donors, high-throughput TCR beta sequencing was used to judge whether each TCR beta V gene segment behaved as functional or pseudogenic. Donor age, sex, ethnicity and CMV serostatus were collected together with the repertoire data. Genome-wide SNP genotypes for about three fifths of the roughly 670 donors were used in a later genetic analysis, which treated that subset as a discovery cohort. All discovery cohort repertoires had been generated on a single sequencing platform. Both class I and class II loci were covered by HLA typing, at four-digit resolution. The number of donors typed differed by locus, with roughly 620-630 for A, B, C, DRB1 and DQB1, around 560 for DQA1, 600 to 610 for DPA1, and around 460 for DPB1. Because of strong linkage in the cohort, a handful of DR-DQ haplotypes were treated as single units for association and clustering. Across some 400 genotyped donors of the cohort, an average of about 240,000 unique TCR beta nucleotide sequences per donor were sequenced, and roughly 20% of those sequences were non-productive.

The cohort was made up of about 670 healthy bone marrow donors. Cohort members were all nominally healthy when sampled, although unrecorded immune exposures were likely present. The donor tested CMV seronegative and was one of the 352 seronegative cohort members. Each donor provided a peripheral blood sample, and peripheral blood mononuclear cells were used for TCR beta sequencing. The Qiagen DNeasy Blood Extraction Kit was used to extract genomic DNA from the blood cell samples. V and J lose 2 bases and 2 bases, and a span of 24 bases separates them. The cysteine opens and the phenylalanine closes a CDR3 of 19 amino acids. Only the CDR3 DNA stays, 57 bases, in frame from base 1. For CDR1 and CDR2, the germline V gene lists ENHRY and SYGVKD. The library was produced with the immunoSEQ multiplex PCR assay. The multiplex PCR relied on a mix of 60 forward primers for TCR Vbeta segments and 13 reverse primers for TCR Jbeta segments. The CDR3 region of rearranged TCR beta genes was amplified from genomic DNA by a multiplex PCR assay. The amplified TCR beta libraries were sequenced on the Illumina HiSeq System as 87-base-pair reads. Concerning the study's data processing: A later analysis tallied roughly 76 million unique TCR beta chains across the 666 repertoires, and roughly 11 million of those chains were shared by two or more donors. A nearest-neighbor algorithm error-corrected the raw reads and collapsed the reads into unique sequences, merging closely related sequences to remove PCR and sequencing errors. CDR3 sequences were aligned to IMGT reference sequences to assign V, D and J gene segments. For a sequence to be retained, a match of at least six nucleotides to both a V gene segment and a J gene segment was required. A rearrangement was called productive if the CDR3 had no stop codons and remained in frame with V and J, and every other rearrangement was called non-productive. Following IMGT convention, CDR3 was defined as the stretch from the second conserved V-encoded cysteine to the conserved J-encoded phenylalanine. Sequences without an unambiguous match to a single V gene segment were excluded from the earlier analysis of a few hundred of the donors. An earlier analysis of several hundred of the donors called V segments functional above 56.7% productive rearrangements and segregating when the between-donor standard deviation exceeded 5%. A statistical classification framework was built to diagnose cytomegalovirus status from the catalog of TCR beta chain sequences. A later analysis assigned V and J genes by comparing TCR nucleotide sequences with IMGT/GENE-DB human TR gene sequences. A later analysis assigned CDR3 sequences and most-parsimonious VDJ recombination scenarios with the TCRdist pipeline. A later analysis defined each TCR beta chain by its CDR3 amino acid sequence plus V-gene family, and excluded reads lacking a unique V-gene family. To address suspected cross-contamination and a sequencing artifact, a later analysis removed 592 highly shared, low-generation-probability nucleotide sequences. In a later analysis, a clonal expansion index for each public chain was calculated from normalized within-repertoire ranks of inferred template counts. In a later analysis, generation probabilities were computed using a VDJ recombination model fitted to out-of-frame rearrangements, and the results were checked against IGoR. Hypergeometric tests were used in a later analysis to score TCR-TCR, TCR-HLA and TCR-CMV co-occurrence, with a repertoire-size bias correction applied to the TCR pairs. In a later analysis, false discovery rates were estimated by permuting HLA or CMV assignments 20 times. In a later analysis, co-occurring TCRs were grouped using DBSCAN, with TCRdist sequence similarity added in when clustering inside HLA-allele-positive subsets. Co-occurrence clustering excluded repertoires with fewer than 30,000 or more than 120,000 public chains, plus five with anomalous nucleotide sharing. Sourced from immuneACCESS, this table was stored by TCRdb with only in-frame sequences that have V and J called. A share of the clones is absent; for the studies checked, an unresolved V gene accounts for under half, and the remainder has no known explanation. V and J calls and clone size come straight from that table; D and trimming were deduced from the DNA. In this sample's table one finds 100,000 to 150,000 clones. Of the sample, around 1.6% falls within the top ten clones.

Overall study results and their limits: The 87-base-pair reads could not distinguish some IMGT-functional V segments, including TRBV6-2 and TRBV6-3, so those segments were excluded. Most CMV-associated TCR beta chains appeared to be HLA-restricted in a later analysis, and the HLA associations seemed to be driven largely by CMV exposure. Linkage disequilibrium might explain the correlated functional status among segregating V segments, but an unknown experimental factor could not be ruled out. While some public TCRs were present in many individuals, most TCR sequences turned up only very rarely across donors. In a later analysis, HLA-associated TCR beta chains were found to be more clonally expanded and to have lower generation probabilities than equally common non-associated chains. Assigning TCR associations to individual alleles was difficult when HLA alleles, especially DR and DQ, strongly co-occurred. The presence/absence analyses assumed that sequencing depth was roughly uniform across donors, and that assumption may not be true. In this cohort, only TCR beta chains were sequenced, and detectable features were limited by the absence of alpha or paired-chain data. In a later genetic analysis, fewer N-insertions in productive TCRs were reported among donors in an Asian-associated ancestry cluster than the roughly 700-donor mean. It was suggested by the authors that the approach could potentially be generalized to other disease states and immunological phenotypes. A cluster of highly shared sequence variants was judged likely to represent a technical artifact of the sequencing pipeline. According to a later analysis, TCR association rates differed among HLA loci, with DRB1 alleles showing the most associated TCRs and HLA-C alleles showing the fewest. V-gene and J-gene trimming of TCR beta chains was associated with a missense DCLRE1C variant in a later genetic analysis, and the association was replicated in an independent cohort. CMV serostatus was the only immune exposure information available for the cohort. A later analysis associated about 16,000 TCR beta sequences with specific HLA alleles at a false discovery rate of 0.05. The classifier was reported to diagnose cytomegalovirus status with high specificity and sensitivity in both the original cohort and the validation cohort. Broadly in line with IMGT annotations, most TCR beta V segments showed up in productive rearrangements about 87% or about 30% of the time in an earlier analysis of under 700 of the donors. The study gave a list of under 200 TCR beta chains associated with cytomegalovirus. A further reported finding was that TCR beta sequences accurately predicted the HLA-A and HLA-B alleles for most subjects in the first cohort. Roughly 15 rarely observed V segments, including chromosome 9 orphons, were excluded from the earlier analysis of several hundred of the donors because counts were too low. In vitro tests confirmed that a few of the cytomegalovirus-associated TCR beta chains recognize cytomegalovirus antigens. HLA typing was unavailable for some donors at each locus, so association tests used only the typed subset. A later analysis reported that several top co-occurrence clusters appeared linked to parvovirus B19, influenza, CMV and Epstein-Barr virus.

The sample comprised PBMCs. The receptor's source is a man between 18 and 35 years old in good health and CMV-seronegative. The chain employs TRBV10-3 and TRBJ1-1, with the D gene not clear enough to name. The CDR3 is CAISEMVRRGVAENTEAFF. The bases read TGTGCCATCAGTGAGATGGTCCGACGAGGAGTGGCCGAAAACACTGAAGCTTTCTTT.